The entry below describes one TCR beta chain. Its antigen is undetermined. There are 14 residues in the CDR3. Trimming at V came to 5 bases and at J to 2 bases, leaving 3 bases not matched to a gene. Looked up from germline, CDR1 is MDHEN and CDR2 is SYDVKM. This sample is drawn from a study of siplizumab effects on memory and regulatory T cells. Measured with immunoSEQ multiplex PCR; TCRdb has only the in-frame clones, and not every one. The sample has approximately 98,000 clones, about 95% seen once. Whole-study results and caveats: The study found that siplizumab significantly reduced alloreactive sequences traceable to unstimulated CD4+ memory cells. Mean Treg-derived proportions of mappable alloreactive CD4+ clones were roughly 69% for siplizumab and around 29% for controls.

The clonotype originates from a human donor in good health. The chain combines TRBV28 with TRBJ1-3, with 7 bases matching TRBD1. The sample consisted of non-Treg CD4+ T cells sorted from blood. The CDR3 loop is CASSQTGTGNTIYF. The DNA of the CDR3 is TGTGCCAGCAGTCAGACAGGGACTGGAAACACCATATATTTT.